This T cell receptor (beta chain) was sequenced in a study of T cells in localized non-small cell lung cancer. The V gene's germline CDR1 is WSHSY and CDR2 SAAADI. The CDR3 totals 13 residues. Trimming removed 3 bases from V and 3 bases from J, with 5 bases in between. Method: immunoSEQ multiplex PCR; TCRdb's copy keeps in-frame clones and lacks some. Of thousands of clones listed, approximately 30% were seen once; the top ten hold 7.1%. Findings and limits, study-wide: Adjacent uninvolved lung had the highest clonality, suggesting focused antigen responses. Appearance in adjacent lung was seen for a median around 60 of the top 100 tumor clones.

This clone was detected a few times. What it recognizes is unknown. Each adjacent lung sample was taken at least 2 cm from the tumor margin and was free of atypia. The source was normal lung tissue next to the tumor, collected before any cancer treatment. The sequence was collected from a woman aged 40-69 years with stage I lung adenocarcinoma. J is TRBJ2-2 and V is TRBV10-2, with D hard to call. The CDR3, as DNA: TGCGCCAGCAGTGATCGGTACACCGGGGAGCTGTTTTTT. This encodes CASSDRYTGELFF.